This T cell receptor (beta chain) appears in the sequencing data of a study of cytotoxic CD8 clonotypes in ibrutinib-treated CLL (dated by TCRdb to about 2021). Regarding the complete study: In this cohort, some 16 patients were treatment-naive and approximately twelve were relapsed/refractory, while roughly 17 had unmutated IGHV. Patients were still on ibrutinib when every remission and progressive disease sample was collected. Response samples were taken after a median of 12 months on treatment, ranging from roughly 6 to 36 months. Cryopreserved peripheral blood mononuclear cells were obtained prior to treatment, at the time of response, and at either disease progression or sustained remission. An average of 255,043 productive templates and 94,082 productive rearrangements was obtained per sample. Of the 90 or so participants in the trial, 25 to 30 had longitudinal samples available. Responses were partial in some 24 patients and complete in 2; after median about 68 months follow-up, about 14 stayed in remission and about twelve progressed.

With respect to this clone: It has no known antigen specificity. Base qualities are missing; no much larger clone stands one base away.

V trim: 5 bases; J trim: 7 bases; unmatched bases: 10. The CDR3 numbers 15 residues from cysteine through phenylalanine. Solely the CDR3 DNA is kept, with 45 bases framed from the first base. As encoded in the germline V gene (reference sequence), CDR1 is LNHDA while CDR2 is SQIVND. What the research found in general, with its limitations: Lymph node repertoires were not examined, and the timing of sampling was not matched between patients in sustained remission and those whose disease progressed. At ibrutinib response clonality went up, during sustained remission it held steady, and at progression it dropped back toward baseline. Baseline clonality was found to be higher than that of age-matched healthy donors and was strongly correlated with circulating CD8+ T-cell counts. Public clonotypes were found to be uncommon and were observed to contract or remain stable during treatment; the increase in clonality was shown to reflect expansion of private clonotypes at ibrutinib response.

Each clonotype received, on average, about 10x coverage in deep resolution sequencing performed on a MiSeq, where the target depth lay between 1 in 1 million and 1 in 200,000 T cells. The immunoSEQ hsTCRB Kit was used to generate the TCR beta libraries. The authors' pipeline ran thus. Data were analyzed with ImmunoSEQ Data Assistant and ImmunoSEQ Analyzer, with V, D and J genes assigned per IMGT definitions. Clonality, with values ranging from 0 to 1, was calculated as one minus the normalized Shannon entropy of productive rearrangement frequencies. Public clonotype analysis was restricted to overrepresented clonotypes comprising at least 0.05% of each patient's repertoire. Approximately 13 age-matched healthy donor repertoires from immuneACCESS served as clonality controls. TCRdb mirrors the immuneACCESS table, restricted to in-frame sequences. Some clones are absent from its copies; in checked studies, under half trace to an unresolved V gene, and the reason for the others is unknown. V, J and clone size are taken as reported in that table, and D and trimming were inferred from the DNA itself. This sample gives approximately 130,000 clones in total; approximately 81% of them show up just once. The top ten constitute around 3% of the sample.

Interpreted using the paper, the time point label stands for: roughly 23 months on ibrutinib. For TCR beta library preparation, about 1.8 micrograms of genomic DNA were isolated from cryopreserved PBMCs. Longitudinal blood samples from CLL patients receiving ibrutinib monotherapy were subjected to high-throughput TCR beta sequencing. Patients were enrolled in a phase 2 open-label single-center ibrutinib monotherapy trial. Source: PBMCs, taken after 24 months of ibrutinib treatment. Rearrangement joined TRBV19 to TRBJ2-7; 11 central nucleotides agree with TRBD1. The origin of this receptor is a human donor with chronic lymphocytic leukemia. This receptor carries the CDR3 CASSPRTGGAGEQYF. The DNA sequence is TGTGCCAGTAGTCCGCGGACAGGGGGCGCGGGGGAGCAGTACTTC.